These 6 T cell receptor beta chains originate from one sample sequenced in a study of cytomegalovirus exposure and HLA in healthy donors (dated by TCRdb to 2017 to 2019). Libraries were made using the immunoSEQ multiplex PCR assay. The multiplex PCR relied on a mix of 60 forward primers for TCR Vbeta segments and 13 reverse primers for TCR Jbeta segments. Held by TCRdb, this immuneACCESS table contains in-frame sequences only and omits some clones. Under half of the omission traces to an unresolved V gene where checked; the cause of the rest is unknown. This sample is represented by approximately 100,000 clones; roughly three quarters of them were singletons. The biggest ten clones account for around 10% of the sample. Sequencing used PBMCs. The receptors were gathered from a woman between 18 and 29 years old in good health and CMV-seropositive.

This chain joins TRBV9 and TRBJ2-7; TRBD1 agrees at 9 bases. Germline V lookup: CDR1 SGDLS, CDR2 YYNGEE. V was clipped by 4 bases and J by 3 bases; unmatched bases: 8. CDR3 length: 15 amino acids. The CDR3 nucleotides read TGTGCCAGCAGCCCTAAGGGACAGGGCTTCTACGAGCAGTACTTC. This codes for CASSPKGQGFYEQYF.

CDR3 DNA sequence: TGCAGTGCTGGGGAGCTGGGTGAGCAGTTCTTC. It is translated as CSAGELGEQFF. The chain has TRBV20-1 and TRBJ2-1, with D perhaps TRBD2 (5 bases). Trimming stripped 5 bases from V and 9 bases from J, with 11 bases between. Germline CDR1 and CDR2: DFQATT and SNEGSKA (reference sequence). This CDR3 spans 11 amino acids.

The CDR3 coding sequence is TGTGCCAGCCACGTAGCGGGAGGCCGCTACGAGCAGTACTTC. Residues: CASHVAGGRYEQYF. The rearrangement links TRBV5-4 to TRBJ2-7, with 10 bases identical to TRBD2. With V trimmed by 7 bases and J by 3 bases, 7 bases remained unmatched. Germline V gene data show CDR1 as SGHNT and CDR2 as YYREEE (reference sequence). The CDR3 runs to 14 residues.

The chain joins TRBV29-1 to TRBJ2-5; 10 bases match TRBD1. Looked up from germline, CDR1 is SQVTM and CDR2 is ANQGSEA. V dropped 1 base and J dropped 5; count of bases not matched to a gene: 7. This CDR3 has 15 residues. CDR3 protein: CSVEAPDRGWETQYF. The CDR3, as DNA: TGCAGCGTTGAAGCGCCGGACAGGGGGTGGGAGACCCAGTACTTC.

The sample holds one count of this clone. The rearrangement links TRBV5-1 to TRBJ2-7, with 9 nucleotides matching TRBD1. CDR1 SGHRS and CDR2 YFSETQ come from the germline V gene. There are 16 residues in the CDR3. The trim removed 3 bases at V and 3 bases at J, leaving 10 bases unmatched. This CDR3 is CASSWVVGTGNYEQYF. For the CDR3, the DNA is TGCGCCAGCAGCTGGGTGGTCGGGACAGGGAACTACGAGCAGTACTTC.

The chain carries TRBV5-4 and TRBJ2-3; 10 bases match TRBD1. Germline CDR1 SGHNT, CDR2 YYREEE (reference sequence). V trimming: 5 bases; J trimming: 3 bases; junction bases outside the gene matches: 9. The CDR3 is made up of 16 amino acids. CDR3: CASSSPGQGRTDTQYF. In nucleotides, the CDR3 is TGTGCCAGCAGTTCTCCGGGACAGGGGAGAACAGATACGCAGTATTTT.